This T cell receptor (beta chain) was documented in a study of persistence of HIV-infected CD4 T cells. Findings and caveats of the study: Degenerate expanded CDR3beta sequences were enriched among CMV- and Gag-responding cells. TCR analyses could not target the rare provirus-carrying CMV-responding cells.

From germline, CDR1 is SEHNR and CDR2 FQNEAQ (reference sequence). V was trimmed by 1 base and J by 6 bases, leaving 15 bases between them. The CDR3 covers 15 residues. Cells were stimulated nonspecifically with anti-CD3/anti-CD28 magnetic beads. Sorting of responding CD4+ T cells relied on upregulated CD40 ligand together with CD69. Adults with HIV-1 started suppressive ART while chronically infected. Undetectable plasma HIV-1 RNA below 50 copies/mL lasted at least 4 years. On this clone: Antigen unknown.

The libraries were made with immunoSEQ version 4 in survey mode. Here immunoSEQ multiplex PCR was the method, and the copy in TCRdb shows in-frame clones only, minus some. The sample lists about 46,000 clones, around 90% seen once, with 3% to 3.5% in the top ten. The rearrangement uses TRBV7-9 and TRBJ1-1; maybe TRBD1 (5 bases). Sequenced material: CD4+ T cells sorted from PBMCs after approximately 18-hour stimulation, taken from a patient who received antiretroviral therapy. This TCR was sampled from an adult woman with HIV who was CMV-seropositive. The CDR3 spells CASSLDQGLFAEAFF. For the CDR3, the DNA is TGTGCCAGCAGCTTAGACCAGGGTTTATTCGCTGAAGCTTTCTTT. The variable domain in full, with the rest retrieved from reference TRBV7-9 and TRBJ1-1, is DTGVSQNPRHKITKRGQNVTFRCDPISEHNRLYWYRQTLGQGPEFLTYFQNEAQLEKSRLLSDRFSAERPKGSFSTLEIQRTEQGDSAMYLCASSLDQGLFAEAFFGQGTRLTVV.